The 13 T cell receptor beta chains below were found in one sample sequenced in a study of blood T cells in healthy people across ages. With a J-beta primer mix and a sample-barcoded 5' primer, a second PCR ran roughly 6 to 11 cycles. From the 5' RACE reads, TCRdb called clonotypes with MiXCR, one entry per CDR3 protein. The sample has around 1,800,000 distinct CDR3 sequences, 39% seen once. The sequencing input was blood. The receptors come from a human donor in good health.

The chain has TRBV18 and TRBJ2-7; TRBD1 or TRBD2 may be the D gene (5 bases each). Germline CDR1 and CDR2: KGHSH and LQKENI. Trimming removed 3 bases from V and 6 bases from J, with 21 bases in between. This CDR3 contains 16 residues. CDR3 bases: TGTGCCAGCTCACCTACCCATGGCCCCCAAGGGACCGAGCAGTACTTC. Protein product: CASSPTHGPQGTEQYF. The full variable domain, completed using reference TRBV18 and TRBJ2-7, is NAGVMQNPRHLVRRRGQEARLRCSPMKGHSHVYWYRQLPEEGLKFMVYLQKENIIDESGMPKERFSAEFPKEGPSILRIQQVVRGDSAAYFCASSPTHGPQGTEQYFGPGTRLTVT.

The chain uses TRBV20-1 and TRBJ2-1; 9 nucleotides match TRBD1. The trim removed 0 bases at V and 5 bases at J, leaving 2 bases unmatched. Germline V gene sequence: CDR1 DFQATT, CDR2 SNEGSKA (reference sequence). The CDR3 consists of 14 residues. CDR3 amino acids: CSAREDRGNNEQFF. DNA of the CDR3: TGCAGTGCTAGAGAAGACAGGGGGAACAATGAGCAGTTCTTC.

CDR3 bases: TGTGCCAGCAGTCACCACAGACAGGAGTCCTACGAGCAGTACTTC. Its translation is CASSHHRQESYEQYF. V is TRBV6-1 and J is TRBJ2-7; D may be TRBD1 (6 bases). The V and J ends lost 5 bases and 1 base respectively, with 15 bases between them. Germline V CDR1 and CDR2: MNHNS, SASEGT. This CDR3 contains 15 residues.

V usage is TRBV29-1 and J usage is TRBJ1-1; 8 nucleotides align to TRBD1. Unmatched junction bases numbered 1, after V lost 3 bases and J lost 1 base. Germline V CDR1 and CDR2: SQVTM, ANQGSEA. This CDR3 region has 13 residues. CDR3 sequence: CSVDDRGNTEAFF. CDR3 bases: TGCAGCGTTGATGACAGGGGGAACACTGAAGCTTTCTTT.

V gene TRBV6-1 combines with J gene TRBJ1-1; unclear D gene. Germline CDR1 is MNHNS and CDR2 is SASEGT. Trimming removed 2 bases from V and 1 base from J, with 11 bases in between. This CDR3 spans 15 amino acids. CDR3 amino acids: CASSEIELQNTEAFF. In DNA, the CDR3 is TGTGCCAGCAGTGAAATCGAGTTACAGAACACTGAAGCTTTCTTT.

This clonotype was seen more than once but under ten times. The chain combines TRBV30 with TRBJ1-5; D possibly corresponds to TRBD1 (5 bases). Trimming took off 0 bases at V and 6 bases at J, with 21 bases between the two ends. Germline V gene sequence: CDR1 GTSNPN, CDR2 SVGIG (reference sequence). The CDR3 consists of 17 residues. The CDR3 nucleotides are TGTGCCTGGAGTGTGGGTCTGGGGGGTAGGGGTGGTCAGCCCCAGCATTTT. Translated: CAWSVGLGGRGGQPQHF.

The V and J genes are TRBV5-1 and TRBJ1-2; D might be TRBD1 (6 bases). The germline V gene encodes CDR1 SGHRS and CDR2 YFSETQ. CDR3 size: 13 residues. Trimming cost V 4 bases and J 5 bases, with 12 bases left between them. CDR3 sequence reads: CASSTQQGYGYTF. DNA of the CDR3: TGCGCCAGCAGCACCCAACAGGGTTATGGCTACACCTTC.

The chain recombines TRBV14 with TRBJ2-7; the D gene is possibly TRBD2 (6 bases). From germline, CDR1 is SGHDN and CDR2 FVKESK. The CDR3 is 14 amino acids. V was clipped by 3 bases and J by 2 bases, with 11 bases between them. CDR3 bases: TGTGCCAGCAGCCATCCCGGGACTCCCTACGAGCAGTACTTC. As protein: CASSHPGTPYEQYF.

This clonotype showed up just a few times. This sequence joins TRBV29-1 and TRBJ1-2; D may be TRBD1 (6 bases). Germline CDR1 is SQVTM and CDR2 is ANQGSEA. The germline V and J ends were trimmed by 6 bases and 7 bases, with 21 bases remaining between them. The CDR3 is 14 residues long. The chain's CDR3 is CSVSTRDTTSGYTF. CDR3 nucleotide sequence: TGCAGCGTCTCTACGCGGGACACAACCTCTGGCTACACCTTC. The complete variable domain, with remaining parts taken from reference TRBV29-1 and TRBJ1-2, reads SAVISQKPSRDICQRGTSLTIQCQVDSQVTMMFWYRQQPGQSLTLIATANQGSEATYESGFVIDKFPISRPNLTFSTLTVSNMSPEDSSIYLCSVSTRDTTSGYTFGSGTRLTVV.

This chain joins TRBV29-1 and TRBJ2-5, with D unresolved. The end of the DNA fits TRBJ2-4 better, so the J call may be wrong. The germline gives CDR1 SQVTM, CDR2 ANQGSEA. The length of the CDR3 is 10 residues. The CDR3 is CSVVQNIQYF. DNA of the CDR3: TGCAGCGTTGTTCAAAACATTCAGTACTTC.

This clonotype was seen a handful of times. This chain connects TRBV5-6 to TRBJ1-2; D is unclear. Looked up from germline, CDR1 is SGHDT and CDR2 is YYEEEE. The CDR3 runs to 13 residues. Trimming pared 1 base from V and 3 bases from J, leaving 7 bases between. CDR3: CASSLNRYYGYTF. CDR3 nucleotides: TGTGCCAGCAGCTTGAACCGGTACTATGGCTACACCTTC.

The chain joins TRBV29-1 to TRBJ2-3; 10 nucleotides align to TRBD1. V was pared by 6 bases and J by 1 base, with 7 bases of the junction left unmatched. The CDR3 has 15 amino acids. Germline-derived CDR1 and CDR2 are SQVTM and ANQGSEA. This chain's CDR3 is CSVGRQGAGTDTQYF. The CDR3 nucleotides read TGCAGCGTGGGGAGACAGGGGGCAGGCACAGATACGCAGTATTTT.

V and J are TRBV7-2 and TRBJ2-1; D uncertain. Trimming cost V 5 bases and J 9 bases, with 11 bases left between them. From germline, CDR1 is SGHTA and CDR2 FQGNSA. This CDR3 is built from 12 residues. The CDR3 sequence: CASSHLFGEQFF. DNA of the CDR3: TGTGCCAGCAGCCACTTATTCGGTGAGCAGTTCTTC. The full variable domain, its missing parts supplied by reference TRBV7-2 and TRBJ2-1, is GAGVSQSPSNKVTEKGKDVELRCDPISGHTALYWYRQSLGQGLEFLIYFQGNSAPDKSGLPSDRFSAERTGGSVSTLTIQRTQQEDSAVYLCASSHLFGEQFFGPGTRLTVL.